This T cell receptor beta chain was captured by sequencing in a study of blood T cell repertoires in COVID-19. In germline, CDR1 is SGHTA, CDR2 FQGNSA. V was shortened by 2 bases and J by 4 bases, with 11 bases between the two germline ends. The CDR3 extends over 14 amino acids. TCRdb's copy holds only in-frame clones and misses some; the assay was immunoSEQ multiplex PCR. The sample records around 500,000 clones, approximately 85% being singletons. The rearrangement links TRBV7-2 to TRBJ2-5, with a possible D match to TRBD2 (6 bases). This clonotype originated in a human donor in a cohort sampled during active COVID-19. Sequencing was carried out using peripheral blood. CDR3 DNA sequence: TGTGCCAGCAGCTTAAATGCGGGGAGAGAGACCCAGTACTTC. Translating it yields CASSLNAGRETQYF. Together with reference TRBV7-2 and TRBJ2-5, the CDR3 gives the full variable domain: GAGVSQSPSNKVTEKGKDVELRCDPISGHTALYWYRQSLGQGLEFLIYFQGNSAPDKSGLPSDRFSAERTGGSVSTLTIQRTQQEDSAVYLCASSLNAGRETQYFGPGTRLLVL.